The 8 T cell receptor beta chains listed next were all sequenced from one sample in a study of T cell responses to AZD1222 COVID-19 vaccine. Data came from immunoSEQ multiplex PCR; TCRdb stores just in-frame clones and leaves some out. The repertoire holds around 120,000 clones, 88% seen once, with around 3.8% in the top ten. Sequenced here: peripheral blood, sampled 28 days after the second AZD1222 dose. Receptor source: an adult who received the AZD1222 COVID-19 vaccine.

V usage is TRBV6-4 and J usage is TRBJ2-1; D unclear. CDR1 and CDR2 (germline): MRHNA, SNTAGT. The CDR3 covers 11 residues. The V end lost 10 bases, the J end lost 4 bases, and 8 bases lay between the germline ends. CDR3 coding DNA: TGTGCCACCGGGTATTACAATGAGCAGTTCTTC. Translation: CATGYYNEQFF.

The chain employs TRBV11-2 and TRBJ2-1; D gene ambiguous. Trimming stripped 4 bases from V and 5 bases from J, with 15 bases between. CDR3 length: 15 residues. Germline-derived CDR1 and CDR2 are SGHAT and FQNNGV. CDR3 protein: CASSSGSRSHNEQFF. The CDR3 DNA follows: TGTGCCAGCAGCTCCGGATCTAGGAGCCACAATGAGCAGTTCTTC.

DNA of the CDR3: TGTGCCAGCAGCCCCCGGACCGAAAAACTGTTTTTT. Residues: CASSPRTEKLFF. This chain uses TRBV7-9 with TRBJ1-4; no clear D. CDR1 is SEHNR and CDR2 is FQNEAQ in the germline V gene (reference sequence). The length of the CDR3 is 12 residues. V lost 5 bases to trimming and J lost 8 bases, with 9 bases between them. Full variable domain (rest looked up from reference TRBV7-9 and TRBJ1-4): DTGVSQNPRHKITKRGQNVTFRCDPISEHNRLYWYRQTLGQGPEFLTYFQNEAQLEKSRLLSDRFSAERPKGSFSTLEIQRTEQGDSAMYLCASSPRTEKLFFGSGTQLSVL.

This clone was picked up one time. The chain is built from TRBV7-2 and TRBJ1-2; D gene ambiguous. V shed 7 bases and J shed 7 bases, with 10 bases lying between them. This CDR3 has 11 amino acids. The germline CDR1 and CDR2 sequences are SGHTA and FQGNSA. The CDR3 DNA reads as TGTGCCAGCACCTTGTACTCTGGCTACACCTTC. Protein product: CASTLYSGYTF.

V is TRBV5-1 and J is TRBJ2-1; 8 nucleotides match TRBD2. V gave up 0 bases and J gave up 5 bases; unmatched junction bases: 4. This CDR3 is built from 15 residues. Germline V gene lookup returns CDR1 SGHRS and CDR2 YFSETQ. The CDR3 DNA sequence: TGCGCCAGCAGCTTGGACAGCGGGGGAAACAATGAGCAGTTCTTC. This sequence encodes CASSLDSGGNNEQFF.

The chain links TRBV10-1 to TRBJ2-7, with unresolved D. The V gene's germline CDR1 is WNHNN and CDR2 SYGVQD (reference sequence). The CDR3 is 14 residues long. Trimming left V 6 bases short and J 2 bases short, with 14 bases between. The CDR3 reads CASRPGQGTYEQYF. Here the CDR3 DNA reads TGCGCCAGCAGGCCGGGCCAAGGGACCTACGAGCAGTACTTC.

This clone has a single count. CDR3 bases: TGTGCCAGCAGCCCCGGTAACTATGGCTACACCTTC. Encoded protein: CASSPGNYGYTF. The chain couples TRBV5-4 to TRBJ1-2; D is unclear. This CDR3 has 12 residues. Germline CDR1 reads SGHNT; CDR2 reads YYREEE (reference sequence). V was cut by 4 bases and J by 1 base, with 5 bases left in between.

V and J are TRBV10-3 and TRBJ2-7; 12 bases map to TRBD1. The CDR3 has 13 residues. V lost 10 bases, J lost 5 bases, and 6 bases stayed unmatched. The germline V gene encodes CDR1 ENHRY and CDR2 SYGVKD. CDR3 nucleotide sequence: TGTGCCACCGTCCGGGACAGGGGGCACGAGCAGTACTTC. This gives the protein CATVRDRGHEQYF.